This T cell receptor beta chain was captured in a study of PD-1 blockade in classical Hodgkin lymphoma. Measured with immunoSEQ multiplex PCR; TCRdb has only the in-frame clones, and not every one. The data contain around 18,000 clones, about four fifths of them seen just once; the ten biggest clones take up 15% to 20%. There was relapse after autologous stem cell transplantation in every patient, and there was variation in brentuximab vedotin exposure. This clone was found once. Here the sequenced sample was peripheral blood mononuclear cells (PBMCs), taken before the second cycle of nivolumab. The TCR comes from a human donor with classical Hodgkin lymphoma.

CDR3 nucleotide sequence: TGTGCCAGCAGCCCTGGAAACACCATATATTTT. Translated: CASSPGNTIYF. The V and J genes are TRBV7-2 and TRBJ1-3; D ambiguous. The germline V gene has CDR1 SGHTA and CDR2 FQGNSA. CDR3 length equals 11 residues. Trimming stripped 5 bases from V and 2 bases from J, with 1 base between.